A single sample is the source of the 6 T cell receptor beta chains below, sequenced in a study of cytomegalovirus exposure and HLA in healthy donors (TCRdb year 2017). Preparation of the library involved the immunoSEQ multiplex PCR assay. The multiplex PCR relied on a mix of 60 forward primers for TCR Vbeta segments and 13 reverse primers for TCR Jbeta segments. What TCRdb holds here is the immuneACCESS table cut down to in-frame rearrangements. Part of the clones is not present; checked against another copy, under half of the missing clones reflect an unresolved V gene, and the others are unexplained. The sample profile shows around 120,000 clones; about 75% of them were found once. The top ten clonotypes cover about 29% of the sample. Source material: PBMCs. The receptors here all came from a man aged 60-69 years in good health and CMV-seropositive.

This clone showed up just a few times. This sequence joins TRBV19 and TRBJ1-2, with a weak D call TRBD1 (6 bases). Germline values: CDR1 LNHDA, CDR2 SQIVND (reference sequence). The V end lost 4 bases, the J end lost 1 base, and 16 bases lay between the germline ends. The CDR3 runs 16 residues. This CDR3 is CASSTNQDSYNYGYTF. For the CDR3, the DNA is TGTGCCAGTAGTACCAATCAGGACAGCTATAACTATGGCTACACCTTC.

This chain joins TRBV5-1 and TRBJ1-1, with a weak D call TRBD1 (6 bases). Deletions cut 2 bases from V and 1 base from J, with 15 bases between. The CDR3 totals 16 residues. CDR1 and CDR2 (germline): SGHRS, YFSETQ. In DNA form, the CDR3 reads TGCGCCAGCAGCTTAGGCACAGGGATGGGGAACACTGAAGCTTTCTTT. Its protein product is CASSLGTGMGNTEAFF.

On this clone: Germline is not matched at one junction end, which may reflect a read error. The rearrangement joins TRBV11-2 to TRBJ1-1; tentative D call: TRBD1 (6 bases). Per germline, CDR1 SGHAT and CDR2 FQNNGV. The CDR3 is 14 amino acids. CDR3 nucleotides: TGTGCCAGCGGCTTCCCCCCAGGGGTCACTGAAGCTTTCTTT. Translation: CASGFPPGVTEAFF.

The V gene is TRBV9, the J gene TRBJ2-7, with D possibly matching TRBD2 (5 bases). Trimming took off 4 bases at V and 7 bases at J, with 15 bases between the two ends. The CDR3 length is 13 residues. Germline V gives CDR1 SGDLS, CDR2 YYNGEE. Here the CDR3 reads CASSPSGPGEQYF. DNA of the CDR3: TGTGCCAGCAGCCCCAGTGGTCCGGGGGAGCAGTACTTC.

The chain has TRBV7-3 and TRBJ2-3; 10 bases map to TRBD2. CDR1 is SGHTA and CDR2 is FQGTGA in the germline V gene. J lost 0 bases, V lost 1 base, and 1 base had no gene match. This CDR3 is built from 16 residues. The DNA of the CDR3 is TGTGCCAGCAGCTTAAGAGCGGGAGGGAGCACAGATACGCAGTATTTT. It codes for CASSLRAGGSTDTQYF.

V and J are TRBV30 and TRBJ1-5, with a tentative D call TRBD1 (5 bases). Germline V gene sequence: CDR1 GTSNPN, CDR2 SVGIG (reference sequence). The CDR3 totals 16 residues. Trimming took off 3 bases at V and 0 bases at J, with 15 bases between the two ends. The CDR3 nucleotides read TGTGCCTGGAGCGGAGGGGCAGGCCTTAGCAATCAGCCCCAGCATTTT. Its protein is CAWSGGAGLSNQPQHF.